These 28 T cell receptor beta chains were all obtained from the same sample, sequenced in a study of Ad26.COV2.S vaccination and SARS-CoV-2 variants. Produced via immunoSEQ multiplex PCR; TCRdb's table is partial and in-frame only. This sample has some 250,000 clones, with more than 75% found just once. The treatment is: over 15 received Ad26.COV2.S at low or high dose, single or two shots; about five received placebo; per-sample allocation not given. The samples date from day 63 after the first vaccine or placebo injection. This specimen consisted of peripheral blood, obtained in a trial of Ad26.COV2.S vaccine versus placebo. The receptors originated from a person aged 18-60 years who received the Ad26.COV2.S COVID-19 vaccine or a placebo.

This clone was seen a handful of times. The chain has TRBV30 and TRBJ1-4, with D perhaps matching TRBD1 (6 bases). The length of the CDR3 is 16 residues. V lost 1 base to trimming and J lost 3 bases, with 15 bases between them. The V gene's germline CDR1 is GTSNPN and CDR2 SVGIG (reference sequence). The CDR3: CAWSGDNSLSNEKLFF. CDR3 nucleotide sequence: TGTGCCTGGAGTGGGGACAACAGCCTCTCTAATGAAAAACTGTTTTTT.

This rearrangement joins TRBV20-1 to TRBJ2-3; either TRBD1 or TRBD2 may supply D (5 bases each). The V gene lost 3 bases and the J gene lost 3 bases, with 16 bases spanning the gap. This CDR3 is 15 amino acids long. The germline CDR1 and CDR2 sequences are DFQATT and SNEGSKA (reference sequence). CDR3 DNA sequence: TGCAGTGCTAGTATCCTGGGGGTTAATACAGATACGCAGTATTTT. Protein: CSASILGVNTDTQYF.

J is TRBJ2-2 and V is TRBV14; 9 bases fit TRBD2. This CDR3 is built from 16 residues. CDR1 and CDR2 from the germline V gene are SGHDN and FVKESK. V lost 3 bases, J lost 7 bases, and 9 bases stayed unmatched. The CDR3 coding sequence is TGTGCCAGCAGCCATCTAGCTAGCGGGATTGGCGGGGAGCTGTTTTTT. Translated, it gives CASSHLASGIGGELFF.

The rearrangement links TRBV11-2 to TRBJ2-2; 8 positions agree with TRBD2. The CDR3 is made up of 17 amino acids. V dropped 5 bases and J dropped 0; count of bases not matched to a gene: 8. The V gene's germline CDR1 is SGHAT and CDR2 FQNNGV. The CDR3 DNA sequence: TGTGCCAGCAGCCCAATCCGGGGGGGCGCGAACACCGGGGAGCTGTTTTTT. Translation gives CASSPIRGGANTGELFF.

In DNA form, the CDR3 reads TGTGCCAGCAGTTACCGCAGGCTCAATTCACCCCTCCACTTT. Protein: CASSYRRLNSPLHF. The gene calls are TRBV6-2 or TRBV6-3 and TRBJ1-6; no firm D call. Trimming stripped 2 bases from V and 7 bases from J, with 9 bases between. The CDR3 has 14 residues. In germline, CDR1 is MNHEY, CDR2 SVGEGT.

This clone was seen just once. V is TRBV6-2 or TRBV6-3 and J is TRBJ1-2; D ambiguous. The V end was cut by 5 bases, the J end by 3 bases, with 13 bases between. The CDR3 consists of 14 residues. The germline CDR1 and CDR2 sequences are MNHEY and SVGEGT. The CDR3 DNA sequence: TGTGCCAGCAGTAACACTATTATCGACTATGGCTACACCTTC. Protein: CASSNTIIDYGYTF.

The chain has TRBV19 and TRBJ2-7; D perhaps matches TRBD2 (5 bases). The CDR3 runs 13 residues. V shed 6 bases and J shed 7 bases, with 16 bases lying between them. Germline V gene sequence: CDR1 LNHDA, CDR2 SQIVND (reference sequence). CDR3 sequence: CASRVSGSGEQYF. The CDR3 coding sequence is TGTGCCAGTAGGGTTTCGGGGTCCGGGGAGCAGTACTTC.

The V call is TRBV12-2, the J call TRBJ1-5; TRBD1, the table's D call, was not compared with the DNA. TRBV12-2 is a pseudogene. CDR3 length: 19 residues. The CDR3 is CASRLEGVWGPRPHQPQHF. Written as DNA, the CDR3 is TGTGCAAGTCGCTTAGAAGGCGTTTGGGGGCCCAGACCCCATCAGCCCCAGCATTTT.

At least ten counts were recorded for this clone. The rearrangement joins TRBV5-5 to TRBJ1-5; tentatively, D is TRBD1 (5 bases). The germline V and J ends were trimmed by 0 bases and 2 bases, with 12 bases remaining between them. There are 16 residues in the CDR3. The germline gives CDR1 SGHKS, CDR2 YYEKEE (reference sequence). The chain's CDR3 is CASSLVWGNGNQPQHF. The CDR3 coding sequence is TGTGCCAGCAGCTTGGTTTGGGGGAATGGCAATCAGCCCCAGCATTTT.

Many counts were recorded for this clone. This rearrangement joins TRBV5-1 to TRBJ2-7; 11 bases map to TRBD1. The V segment lost 3 bases and the J segment 4 bases; nucleotides outside the gene matches: 6. The CDR3 has 15 residues. Germline loops: CDR1 SGHRS, CDR2 YFSETQ. CDR3 nucleotides: TGCGCCAGCAGCTCCGGGACAGGGGGAGAGTACGAGCAGTACTTC. It yields the protein CASSSGTGGEYEQYF.

This chain uses TRBV21-1 with TRBJ2-1; the table assigns TRBD2, which was not confirmed against the DNA. TRBV21-1 is assigned pseudogene status. This CDR3 spans 20 amino acids. The CDR3 is CASSKESRTSGGPGANEQFF. The CDR3 DNA sequence: TGTGCCAGCAGCAAAGAGTCCCGGACTAGCGGGGGCCCAGGGGCCAATGAGCAGTTCTTC.

For this clone: The sample has other DNA sequences that encode this CDR3 too. V usage is TRBV7-2 and J usage is TRBJ1-3; weak D call: TRBD1 (5 bases). The germline gives CDR1 SGHTA, CDR2 FQGNSA. The CDR3 spans 16 residues. Trimming shortened V by 3 bases and J by 0 bases, and 12 bases separated the two germline ends. The CDR3 coding sequence is TGTGCCAGCAGCTTGGGGGGAGCAAGCTCTGGAAACACCATATATTTT. This encodes CASSLGGASSGNTIYF.

The chain carries TRBV6-6 and TRBJ1-6; 7 positions agree with TRBD1. Germline lookup yields CDR1 MNHNY and CDR2 SVGAGI (reference sequence). The CDR3 spans 19 residues. After removal of 5 bases from V and 0 bases from J, the junction contained 13 bases not matched to a gene. CDR3 coding DNA: TGTGCCAGCAGTCCGCCGGGGGCAGGGGGTAGCTCCTATAATTCACCCCTCCACTTT. It codes for CASSPPGAGGSSYNSPLHF.

In the case of this clone: Other DNA sequences within the sample encode an identical CDR3. The chain links TRBV6-2 or TRBV6-3 to TRBJ2-7; possible D gene TRBD2, 5 bases. Per germline, CDR1 MNHEY and CDR2 SVGEGT. Trimming removed 5 bases from V and 6 bases from J, with 8 bases in between. This CDR3 contains 11 residues. The CDR3 DNA reads as TGTGCCAGCAGTAACGGGATCGAGCAGTACTTC. Translation gives CASSNGIEQYF.

The chain recombines TRBV10-3 with TRBJ2-1; possible D gene TRBD2, 7 bases. CDR1 and CDR2 from the germline V gene are ENHRY and SYGVKD. The CDR3 consists of 14 residues. The germline V and J ends were trimmed by 7 bases and 0 bases, with 10 bases remaining between them. The CDR3 DNA is TGTGCCATCAAGGGGGGGGCCTCCTACAATGAGCAGTTCTTC. This codes for CAIKGGASYNEQFF.

The rearrangement joins TRBV4-1 to TRBJ1-1; 9 bases are a match to TRBD1. Trimming at V came to 4 bases and at J to 1 base, leaving 4 bases not matched to a gene. This CDR3 has 15 amino acids. Germline CDR1 is MGHRA and CDR2 is YSYEKL. This CDR3 is CASSPRDRENTEAFF. The CDR3 nucleotides read TGCGCCAGCAGCCCGAGGGACAGGGAGAACACTGAAGCTTTCTTT.

The gene calls are TRBV6-1 and TRBJ2-6, with D uncertain. This CDR3 has 18 residues. Trimming removed 1 base from V and 0 bases from J, with 13 bases in between. Germline-derived CDR1 and CDR2 are MNHNS and SASEGT. The CDR3 sequence is CASSEGLGRTSGANVLTF. In DNA, the CDR3 is TGTGCCAGCAGTGAAGGGTTAGGCCGAACCTCTGGGGCCAACGTCCTGACTTTC.

The table lists this clone with a few counts. V and J are TRBV6-6 and TRBJ1-5; TRBD1 matches at 8 bases. The CDR3 is 16 amino acids. Germline V lookup: CDR1 MNHNY, CDR2 SVGAGI (reference sequence). Trimming took 4 bases from V and 2 from J; bases not matched to a gene: 7. This chain's CDR3 is CASSFGQGSGNQPQHF. The CDR3 DNA follows: TGTGCCAGCAGTTTTGGACAGGGCAGTGGCAATCAGCCCCAGCATTTT.

CDR3 amino acids: CASSPATRTYNEQFF. The CDR3 nucleotides are TGTGCCAGCAGCCCGGCGACTAGAACTTACAATGAGCAGTTCTTC. This chain links TRBV7-2 with TRBJ2-1; D is perhaps TRBD2 (6 bases). Trimming pared 5 bases from V and 4 bases from J, leaving 15 bases between. CDR1 SGHTA and CDR2 FQGNSA come from the germline V gene. This CDR3 is 15 amino acids long. Full variable domain (outside the CDR3, taken from reference TRBV7-2 and TRBJ2-1): GAGVSQSPSNKVTEKGKDVELRCDPISGHTALYWYRQSLGQGLEFLIYFQGNSAPDKSGLPSDRFSAERTGGSVSTLTIQRTQQEDSAVYLCASSPATRTYNEQFFGPGTRLTVL.

This clone was observed a few times. The chain employs TRBV4-3 and TRBJ2-5; TRBD1 matches at 12 bases. V gave up 4 bases and J gave up 5 bases; unmatched junction bases: 8. Germline V lookup: CDR1 LGHNA, CDR2 YSLEER. This CDR3 spans 16 amino acids. CDR3 sequence (DNA): TGCGCCAGCAGCCCGACCGGGACAGGGGGCATGGAGACCCAGTACTTC. It is translated as CASSPTGTGGMETQYF.

The chain joins TRBV19 to TRBJ2-3; 9 positions match TRBD1. Per germline, CDR1 LNHDA and CDR2 SQIVND (reference sequence). There are 14 residues in the CDR3. With 5 bases clipped from V and 5 bases from J, the junction kept 5 bases outside the gene matches. The CDR3 DNA follows: TGTGCCAGTAGTCCGGGACAGGGAAGAGATACGCAGTATTTT. It codes for CASSPGQGRDTQYF.

The rearrangement joins TRBV25-1 to TRBJ2-3, with a weak D call TRBD1 (8 bases). CDR3 length equals 15 residues. CDR1 and CDR2 (germline): MGHDK, SYGVNS. V was cut by 6 bases and J by 2 bases, with 15 bases left in between. This CDR3 is CASSLDRDYTDTQYF. The CDR3, as DNA: TGTGCCAGCAGCCTGGACAGGGACTACACAGATACGCAGTATTTT.

The V call is TRBV6-2 or TRBV6-3, the J call TRBJ1-2; 9 nucleotides align to TRBD1. CDR1 and CDR2 (germline): MNHEY, SVGEGT. This CDR3 contains 15 residues. After removal of 5 bases from V and 4 bases from J, the junction contained 8 bases not matched to a gene. In DNA form, the CDR3 reads TGTGCCAGCAGTAATCCGGGACAGGGCGCCTATGGCTACACCTTC. It encodes CASSNPGQGAYGYTF.

The V call is TRBV20-1, the J call TRBJ2-1; D might be TRBD1 (5 bases). The CDR3 consists of 12 residues. The ends were cut back, 3 bases at V and 9 bases at J, with 12 bases in the middle. Germline V gene lookup returns CDR1 DFQATT and CDR2 SNEGSKA (reference sequence). CDR3 in DNA: TGCAGTGCTAGTAGGGGATTGGGTGAGCAGTTCTTC. Its translation is CSASRGLGEQFF.

The rearrangement links TRBV7-2 to TRBJ2-5, with TRBD2 identical over 7 bases. The ends lost 0 bases at V and 4 bases at J; junction bases unmatched: 5. The CDR3 totals 15 residues. CDR1 and CDR2 from the germline V gene are SGHTA and FQGNSA. CDR3 amino acids: CASSLAAGVGETQYF. CDR3 sequence (DNA): TGTGCCAGCAGCTTAGCGGCGGGAGTAGGAGAGACCCAGTACTTC.

The chain uses TRBV7-3 and TRBJ2-3; D tentatively fits TRBD1 or TRBD2 (5 bases each). CDR3 length: 16 residues. Germline V lookup: CDR1 SGHTA, CDR2 FQGTGA. V was cut by 4 bases and J by 2 bases, with 16 bases left in between. CDR3 DNA sequence: TGTGCCAGCAGCTCCACCGGGACGGCACCCACAGATACGCAGTATTTT. Protein: CASSSTGTAPTDTQYF.

V gene TRBV25-1 combines with J gene TRBJ2-5; TRBD2 aligns across 11 bases. The CDR3 is made up of 16 amino acids. Germline V gene sequence: CDR1 MGHDK, CDR2 SYGVNS. V shed 2 bases and J 10 bases; nucleotides not matched to a gene: 12. CDR3 coding DNA: TGTGCCAGCAGTGAAAGTAGTCTAGCGGGAGGAGGGGACCAGTACTTC. Translation: CASSESSLAGGGDQYF.

This chain connects TRBV11-2 to TRBJ2-1; 9 nucleotides line up with TRBD1. This CDR3 region has 13 residues. The V gene end was trimmed by 5 bases and the J gene end by 7 bases; junction bases not matched to a gene: 3. Germline loops: CDR1 SGHAT, CDR2 FQNNGV. CDR3 bases: TGTGCCAGCAGCCGGACAGGGGCGAATGAGCAGTTCTTC. This encodes CASSRTGANEQFF.